Shown below are 8 T cell receptor beta chains from a single sample sequenced in a study of blood T cell repertoires in COVID-19. The protocol was immunoSEQ multiplex PCR, while the TCRdb copy is restricted to in-frame clones and leaves out a portion. Among about 290,000 clones listed, around 86% were seen once. Input material: peripheral blood. The origin of the receptors is a woman aged 35 to 49 who had recovered from COVID-19.

The genes are TRBV5-1 and TRBJ2-1; 7 positions match TRBD2. CDR3 length: 15 amino acids. In germline, CDR1 is SGHRS, CDR2 YFSETQ. Germline trimming cut 4 bases from V and 3 bases from J; bases unmatched to any gene: 7. The CDR3 nucleotides read TGCGCCAGCAGCCCTAACCGGGACTACTACAATGAGCAGTTCTTC. This gives the protein CASSPNRDYYNEQFF.

The V gene is TRBV2, the J gene TRBJ2-5; 7 nucleotides align to TRBD2. V shed 6 bases, J shed 1 base, and the junction held 5 bases outside the gene matches. The CDR3 runs 14 residues. Germline CDR1 reads SNHLY; CDR2 reads FYNNEI. The CDR3 DNA is TGTGCCAGCAGCGGTAGCGGGTTCCAAGAGACCCAGTACTTC. It specifies CASSGSGFQETQYF.

This chain connects TRBV30 to TRBJ2-2; the match to TRBD2 covers 8 bases. CDR1 GTSNPN and CDR2 SVGIG come from the germline V gene (reference sequence). The CDR3 runs 15 residues. Trimming cost V 0 bases and J 9 bases; bases outside gene matches: 9. The CDR3 DNA reads as TGTGCCTGGAGTGTTCGGCGGGAGGTTCTTCGGGAGCTGTTTTTT. As protein: CAWSVRREVLRELFF.

The table lists this clone with a count of one. The chain employs TRBV10-3 and TRBJ2-7, with 8 bases that match TRBD1. This CDR3 region has 13 residues. With V trimmed by 6 bases and J by 2 bases, 3 bases remained unmatched. Germline V lookup: CDR1 ENHRY, CDR2 SYGVKD. The CDR3 loop is CAIRIQGAYEQYF. CDR3 nucleotide sequence: TGTGCCATCAGGATACAGGGGGCCTACGAGCAGTACTTC.

This clone is a singleton in its sample. This chain links TRBV18 with TRBJ2-5; TRBD2 matches at 7 bases. Germline CDR1 and CDR2: KGHSH and LQKENI. The junction had 7 bases not matched to a gene; V was cut back by 3 bases and J by 3 bases. This CDR3 region has 15 residues. DNA of the CDR3: TGTGCCAGCTCACCCCAGGCGGGAGAGGAAGAGACCCAGTACTTC. The encoded protein is CASSPQAGEEETQYF.

The chain combines TRBV3-1 (or the pseudogene TRBV3-2) with TRBJ2-3, with D unclear. The CDR3 spans 16 residues. The germline gives CDR1 LGHDT, CDR2 YNNKEL (reference sequence). V lost 3 bases and J 0 bases, leaving 13 bases between the germline ends. In DNA, the CDR3 is TGTGCCAGCAGCCAGAGTCTAGTCGCTAGCACAGATACGCAGTATTTT. Its translation is CASSQSLVASTDTQYF.

The V and J genes are TRBV21-1 and TRBJ1-6. TRBV21-1 is listed as a pseudogene. The length of the CDR3 is 20 residues. CDR3 DNA sequence: TGTGCCAGCAGCAAGGGAGGCCAGGGAGGGTGTTACTCCTATAATTCACCCCTCCACTTT. Its protein product is CASSKGGQGGCYSYNSPLHF.

The chain employs TRBV19 and TRBJ2-1; 9 nucleotides line up with TRBD1. CDR3 size: 16 residues. In germline, CDR1 is LNHDA, CDR2 SQIVND (reference sequence). V dropped 7 bases and J dropped 7; count of bases not matched to a gene: 14. Here the CDR3 DNA reads TGTGCCAGTACCCCCTCAACAGGGGGCGCGAGGAATGAGCAGTTCTTC. Translating gives CASTPSTGGARNEQFF. Based on the CDR3 plus reference TRBV19 and TRBJ2-1, the full variable domain is DGGITQSPKYLFRKEGQNVTLSCEQNLNHDAMYWYRQDPGQGLRLIYYSQIVNDFQKGDIAEGYSVSREKKESFPLTVTSAQKNPTAFYLCASTPSTGGARNEQFFGPGTRLTVL.